These 19 T cell receptor beta chains came from one sample sequenced in a study of cytomegalovirus exposure and HLA in healthy donors. The method was immunoSEQ multiplex PCR; TCRdb's version includes in-frame clones alone and lacks a portion of them. The table has about 120,000 clones, around 89% seen once. Source material: PBMCs. These receptors were collected from a woman aged 25 to 39 in good health and CMV-seropositive.

This clone was counted a single time. The CDR3 nucleotides read TGTGCCAGCAGCTTAGAACTAGCGGACAATGAGCAGTTCTTC. Residues: CASSLELADNEQFF. The gene calls are TRBV7-7 and TRBJ2-1; 8 nucleotides agree with TRBD2. Germline assignment: CDR1 SSHAT and CDR2 FNYEAQ (reference sequence). This CDR3 is 14 amino acids long. V shed 1 base, J shed 5 bases, and the junction held 1 base outside the gene matches.

The CDR3, as DNA: TGTGCCAGCGGACAGGGGGCACTTTTCGAGCAGTACTTC. Translated, it gives CASGQGALFEQYF. The chain employs TRBV27 and TRBJ2-7, with 11 bases aligning to TRBD1. Germline values: CDR1 MNHEY, CDR2 SMNVEV (reference sequence). The V and J ends lost 8 bases and 6 bases, in that order; junction bases with no gene match: 6. The CDR3 extends over 13 amino acids.

The chain carries TRBV20-1 and TRBJ1-2, with D hard to call. Germline CDR1 reads DFQATT; CDR2 reads SNEGSKA (reference sequence). The CDR3 consists of 11 residues. V was shortened by 3 bases and J by 6 bases, with 8 bases between the two germline ends. Written as DNA, the CDR3 is TGCAGTGCTAGGTTGGGCGATGGCTACACCTTC. Its translation is CSARLGDGYTF.

The rearrangement joins TRBV7-2 to TRBJ2-4, with D possibly matching TRBD2 (6 bases). CDR1 is SGHTA, CDR2 FQGNSA, per germline. V gave up 5 bases and J gave up 1 base, with 12 bases separating them. The CDR3 runs to 15 residues. Here the CDR3 reads CASSKTRDAKNIQYF. The CDR3 DNA reads TGTGCCAGCAGCAAGACTAGAGATGCCAAAAACATTCAGTACTTC. Full variable domain (rest looked up from reference TRBV7-2 and TRBJ2-4): GAGVSQSPSNKVTEKGKDVELRCDPISGHTALYWYRQSLGQGLEFLIYFQGNSAPDKSGLPSDRFSAERTGGSVSTLTIQRTQQEDSAVYLCASSKTRDAKNIQYFGAGTRLSVL.

The chain employs TRBV5-4 and TRBJ1-2; unclear D gene. CDR3 length equals 16 residues. The V gene lost 0 bases and the J gene lost 4 bases, with 16 bases spanning the gap. The germline CDR1 and CDR2 sequences are SGHNT and YYREEE (reference sequence). The DNA of the CDR3 is TGTGCCAGCAGCTTGGGAGCTTTGAGGGCTCCCTATGGCTACACCTTC. It encodes CASSLGALRAPYGYTF.

This rearrangement joins TRBV5-4 to TRBJ2-3, with 10 bases aligning to TRBD2. The CDR3 is made up of 18 amino acids. Germline V gene lookup returns CDR1 SGHNT and CDR2 YYREEE (reference sequence). V gave up 2 bases and J gave up 1 base; unmatched junction bases: 10. This CDR3 reads CASSLETSGLRRTDTQYF. CDR3 DNA sequence: TGTGCCAGCAGCTTAGAGACTAGCGGGCTAAGGCGCACAGATACGCAGTATTTT.

The chain has TRBV6-6 and TRBJ1-5; no reliable D call. The length of the CDR3 is 13 residues. In germline, CDR1 is MNHNY, CDR2 SVGAGI (reference sequence). The V end lost 2 bases, the J end lost 3 bases, and 5 bases lay between the germline ends. CDR3 DNA: TGTGCCAGCAGTTACGGCCCCAATCAGCCCCAGCATTTT. Amino acid sequence: CASSYGPNQPQHF.

This rearrangement joins TRBV19 to TRBJ1-6; tentatively, D is TRBD1 (6 bases). Looked up from germline, CDR1 is LNHDA and CDR2 is SQIVND (reference sequence). V lost 6 bases and J lost 14, with 14 bases in between. CDR3 length: 12 amino acids. The CDR3 loop reads CASRTGSEALHF. Written as DNA, the CDR3 is TGTGCCAGTAGAACAGGGAGTGAGGCCCTCCACTTT.

The rearrangement links TRBV7-3 to TRBJ2-3; 11 bases are a match to TRBD2. V gave up 5 bases and J gave up 8 bases; unmatched junction bases: 6. The CDR3 is 14 amino acids. CDR1 SGHTA and CDR2 FQGTGA come from the germline V gene. The CDR3 DNA follows: TGTGCCAGCAGCCTCACTAGCGGGAGAGTTACGCAGTATTTT. Translating gives CASSLTSGRVTQYF.

J is TRBJ2-5 and V is TRBV4-3; TRBD1 aligns across 7 bases. The CDR3 is 15 residues long. V shed 4 bases, J shed 5 bases, and the junction held 10 bases outside the gene matches. From germline, CDR1 is LGHNA and CDR2 YSLEER. CDR3 DNA sequence: TGCGCCAGCAGCCTGGACAGGTGGATGGGGGAGACCCAGTACTTC. Translated: CASSLDRWMGETQYF.

The gene calls are TRBV5-4 and TRBJ1-1; no definite D call. The V and J ends lost 1 base and 1 base respectively, with 5 bases between them. Per germline, CDR1 SGHNT and CDR2 YYREEE (reference sequence). CDR3 length: 13 amino acids. CDR3 coding DNA: TGTGCCAGCAGCTTGACAGCGAACACTGAAGCTTTCTTT. Its protein product is CASSLTANTEAFF. Full variable domain (missing parts from reference TRBV5-4 and TRBJ1-1): ETGVTQSPTHLIKTRGQQVTLRCSSQSGHNTVSWYQQALGQGPQFIFQYYREEENGRGNFPPRFSGLQFPNYSSELNVNALELDDSALYLCASSLTANTEAFFGQGTRLTVV.

The chain employs TRBV25-1 and TRBJ2-1, with TRBD2 identical over 8 bases. The CDR3 runs 16 residues. Losses at the gene ends were 4 bases for V and 1 base for J; bases not matched to a gene: 6. CDR1 and CDR2 from the germline V gene are MGHDK and SYGVNS. The CDR3 sequence: CASSGSGSISYNEQFF. In nucleotides, the CDR3 is TGTGCCAGCAGTGGGAGCGGGAGCATTTCCTACAATGAGCAGTTCTTC.

In this sample, this clone turned up a few times. The genes are TRBV30 and TRBJ1-1, with unresolved D. V was clipped by 5 bases and J by 11 bases, with 12 bases between them. This CDR3 is built from 10 residues. CDR1 GTSNPN and CDR2 SVGIG come from the germline V gene (reference sequence). CDR3 sequence reads: CAWGGGRAFF. DNA for the CDR3: TGTGCCTGGGGCGGAGGGAGGGCTTTCTTT.

CDR3 in amino acids: CASTRGNQPQHF. CDR3 nucleotide sequence: TGTGCCAGCACCAGGGGCAATCAGCCCCAGCATTTT. The chain links TRBV2 to TRBJ1-5; D is perhaps TRBD1 (5 bases). V dropped 7 bases and J dropped 2 bases, with 6 bases sitting between them. Germline V gene lookup returns CDR1 SNHLY and CDR2 FYNNEI. There are 12 residues in the CDR3.

CDR3 sequence reads: CASISGPFATQYF. The CDR3 nucleotides are TGTGCCAGCATTTCTGGGCCTTTTGCGACCCAGTACTTC. The chain joins TRBV21-1 to TRBJ2-5; TRBD1, the table's D call, lacks a check against the DNA. TRBV21-1 is a documented pseudogene. The CDR3 extends over 13 amino acids.

The J gene is TRBJ2-7, the V gene TRBV5-4; 7 bases map to TRBD1. The CDR3 has 13 residues. CDR1 and CDR2 (germline): SGHNT, YYREEE (reference sequence). V shed 4 bases, J shed 7 bases, and the junction held 8 bases outside the gene matches. CDR3 amino acids: CASSRDRGREQYF. DNA of the CDR3: TGTGCCAGCAGCCGGGACAGAGGGCGAGAGCAGTACTTC.

This clone has just a few counts. V gene TRBV19 combines with J gene TRBJ1-1; TRBD1 is a possible D gene (5 bases). Looked up from germline, CDR1 is LNHDA and CDR2 is SQIVND (reference sequence). The V end was cut by 1 base, the J end by 8 bases, with 8 bases between. This CDR3 spans 12 amino acids. The chain's CDR3 is CASSIGGGEAFF. The CDR3 DNA is TGTGCCAGTAGTATAGGGGGCGGCGAAGCTTTCTTT.

DNA for the CDR3: TGTGCCAGCAGCGCCCGGCGGGAGATGACCGGGGAGCTGTTTTTT. Translated, it gives CASSARREMTGELFF. The genes are TRBV5-4 and TRBJ2-2, with TRBD2 matching 7 bases. In germline, CDR1 is SGHNT, CDR2 YYREEE (reference sequence). The CDR3 is 15 amino acids. V lost 4 bases, J lost 5 bases, and 8 bases stayed unmatched.

The chain joins TRBV10-1 to TRBJ1-4, with 9 bases that match TRBD1. There are 15 residues in the CDR3. The ends lost 4 bases at V and 4 bases at J; junction bases unmatched: 4. Germline V gene lookup returns CDR1 WNHNN and CDR2 SYGVQD (reference sequence). CDR3 sequence: CASSGDREVNEKLFF. In nucleotides, the CDR3 is TGCGCCAGCAGTGGGGACAGGGAAGTTAATGAAAAACTGTTTTTT.